The present T cell receptor beta chain was sequenced within a study of blood T cell repertoires in COVID-19. Study details: Nucleic acid was either cDNA or gDNA, and it came from T cells, B-cell-depleted T cells, or PBMCs.

Per the original methods: By means of reference gene primer amplification, nucleated cell counts were estimated. Measured with immunoSEQ multiplex PCR; TCRdb has only the in-frame clones, and not every one. The V and J calls and clone size are taken from that table; D and trimming were inferred from the DNA. The sample holds fewer than 110,000 clones; around 90% are singletons and the top ten take approximately 3.7%. Between the trimmed V and J ends, which lost 6 bases and 8 bases, there was a span of 10 bases. CDR1 is MNHEY and CDR2 is SVGAGI in the germline V gene. There are 11 residues in the CDR3.

Source material: peripheral blood. The chain employs TRBV6-5 and TRBJ1-2, with unresolved D. The origin of this receptor is a human donor in a cohort sampled during active COVID-19. The CDR3 DNA is TGTGCCAGCAGCCCAGGCCGGGGCTACACCTTC. It translates to CASSPGRGYTF.